These 30 T cell receptor beta chains were sequenced from one sample in a study of Graves' ophthalmopathy and Graves' hyperthyroidism. Amplification from RNA transcripts yielded the TCR beta CDR3 regions. HTBI-primed first-round RT-PCR preceded second-round multiplex PCR. From the multiplex PCR reads, TCRdb called clonotypes with MiXCR, one entry per CDR3 protein. The sample has around 660,000 distinct CDR3 sequences, over 40% seen once. The source material was peripheral blood. The receptors derive from an adult man with Graves' ophthalmopathy.

Comments on this clonotype: A much larger clone is a single base away; this may be a read error. The V and J genes are TRBV12-3 or TRBV12-4 and TRBJ1-1, with D hard to call. The CDR3 runs 12 residues. V was clipped by 7 bases and J by 1 base, with 7 bases between them. CDR3 sequence: CASTSQNTEAFF. CDR3 bases: TGTGCCAGCACCTCCCAGAACACTGAAGCTTTCTTT.

In its sample, this clonotype was seen many times. The rearrangement links TRBV7-8 to TRBJ1-5; the D gene is possibly TRBD1 (5 bases). With 2 bases removed from V and 7 bases from J, the gap between germline ends came to 12 bases. The CDR3 covers 14 residues. Germline lookup yields CDR1 SGHVS and CDR2 FQNEAQ. CDR3 in DNA: TGTGCCAGCAGCTTATCGGAAACAGGACAGCCCCAGCATTTT. Its protein product is CASSLSETGQPQHF.

This clonotype was observed many times. CDR3: CASSRGGFTEAFF. CDR3 DNA sequence: TGTGCCAGCAGCCGGGGGGGGTTTACTGAAGCTTTCTTT. This rearrangement joins TRBV7-8 to TRBJ1-1; a weak D match, TRBD1 (5 bases). This CDR3 has 13 residues. Germline values: CDR1 SGHVS, CDR2 FQNEAQ. Between the trimmed V and J ends, which lost 5 bases and 5 bases, there was a span of 12 bases.

This clonotype was counted between two and nine times. V usage is TRBV7-2 and J usage is TRBJ2-2, with D maybe TRBD2 (5 bases). Germline CDR1 and CDR2: SGHTA and FQGNSA. The CDR3 is 18 amino acids. With 5 bases removed from V and 6 bases from J, the gap between germline ends came to 25 bases. CDR3 residues: CASSQESGLWTSAGELFF. Written as DNA, the CDR3 is TGTGCCAGCAGCCAAGAATCTGGGCTATGGACTTCCGCCGGGGAGCTGTTTTTT.

About this clonotype: At one end the junction does not follow the germline gene, possibly because of a read error. J is TRBJ1-1 and V is TRBV19; D not resolved. In germline, CDR1 is LNHDA, CDR2 SQIVND (reference sequence). The CDR3 is 13 amino acids. The CDR3: CVSSALMNTEAFF. The CDR3, as DNA: TGTGTCAGTAGTGCCCTTATGAACACTGAAGCTTTCTTT. The full variable domain, completed using reference TRBV19 and TRBJ1-1, is DGGITQSPKYLFRKEGQNVTLSCEQNLNHDAMYWYRQDPGQGLRLIYYSQIVNDFQKGDIAEGYSVSREKKESFPLTVTSAQKNPTAFYLCVSSALMNTEAFFGQGTRLTVV.

With regard to this clonotype: A much larger clone lies one base from this, so it may be a read error. V usage is TRBV2 and J usage is TRBJ2-2, with TRBD2 identical over 8 bases. V lost 10 bases to trimming and J lost 3 bases; unmatched junction nucleotides: 7. Germline loops: CDR1 SNHLY, CDR2 FYNNEI. The CDR3 loop spans 14 amino acids. CDR3 loop: CANPGGPDTGELFF. The CDR3 coding sequence is TGTGCCAACCCGGGGGGGCCGGACACCGGGGAGCTGTTTTTT.

The V gene is TRBV4-1, the J gene TRBJ2-2, with 8 bases fitting TRBD1. This CDR3 contains 15 residues. Germline V gives CDR1 MGHRA, CDR2 YSYEKL. V lost 4 bases, J lost 5 bases, and 6 bases stayed unmatched. The CDR3 nucleotides read TGCGCCAGCAGCCGGGGCAGGGGGCTGACCGGGGAGCTGTTTTTT. This gives the protein CASSRGRGLTGELFF.

This clonotype was seen a few times. A junction boundary mismatches the germline segment, possibly from a read error. This rearrangement joins TRBV2 to TRBJ2-7; 10 nucleotides line up with TRBD1. Per germline, CDR1 SNHLY and CDR2 FYNNEI. The CDR3 totals 11 residues. The CDR3 nucleotides read TGTGCCAGCAGTGTTGACAGGGGGCGAGTTTTC. Its protein product is CASSVDRGRVF.

The chain employs TRBV10-3 and TRBJ1-6; 7 bases align to TRBD1. The CDR3 covers 14 residues. Germline-derived CDR1 and CDR2 are ENHRY and SYGVKD. The V segment lost 6 bases and the J segment 8 bases; nucleotides outside the gene matches: 7. CDR3 nucleotides: TGTGCCATCAGCTTCGGGACAGCTTATTCACCCCTCCACTTT. Encoded protein: CAISFGTAYSPLHF.

At least ten counts were recorded for this clonotype. DNA for the CDR3: TGTGCCAGCAGCGAGGACCCCAGGGAATATGGCTACACCTTC. Protein product: CASSEDPREYGYTF. The chain couples TRBV9 to TRBJ1-2; weak D call: TRBD1 (5 bases). The germline gives CDR1 SGDLS, CDR2 YYNGEE. This CDR3 comprises 14 residues. V lost 3 bases and J 5 bases, leaving 14 bases between the germline ends.

The CDR3 region has the DNA TGTGCCAGCGGGGTACAAGAGACCCAGTACTTC. It specifies CASGVQETQYF. The V and J genes are TRBV2 and TRBJ2-5; D call uncertain. The CDR3 has 11 amino acids. From germline, CDR1 is SNHLY and CDR2 FYNNEI. Trimming removed 8 bases from V and 2 bases from J, with 6 bases in between.

This clonotype was seen ten or more times. The chain links TRBV5-8 to TRBJ2-7, with 8 nucleotides matching TRBD2. The CDR3 runs 15 residues. Germline-derived CDR1 and CDR2 are SGHTS and YDEGEE. Trimming at V came to 4 bases and at J to 5 bases, leaving 11 bases not matched to a gene. The CDR3 coding sequence is TGTGCCAGCAGCCCGGTGGGAGCGGGAGCGCACGAGCAGTACTTC. Its translation is CASSPVGAGAHEQYF.

This clonotype showed up just a few times. In DNA form, the CDR3 reads TGTGCCAGCATGGCTGAGAACACCGGGGAGCTGTTTTTT. Its translation: CASMAENTGELFF. V is TRBV7-7 and J is TRBJ2-2; D remains ambiguous. Germline CDR1 SSHAT, CDR2 FNYEAQ (reference sequence). The CDR3 has 13 residues. Trimming took 7 bases from V and 1 from J, leaving 7 bases between them.

The chain has TRBV20-1 and TRBJ2-2; 7 positions agree with TRBD1. V trimming: 6 bases; J trimming: 3 bases; junction bases outside the gene matches: 7. Germline CDR1 reads DFQATT; CDR2 reads SNEGSKA (reference sequence). This CDR3 has 14 amino acids. The CDR3 coding sequence is TGCAGTGCAGCTGAGGGGGCCGACACCGGGGAGCTGTTTTTT. Translating gives CSAAEGADTGELFF.

Many counts were recorded for this clonotype. The junction differs from germline at one of its ends, possibly a read error. The J gene is TRBJ1-6, the V gene TRBV20-1; D perhaps matches TRBD1 (5 bases). CDR1 DFQATT and CDR2 SNEGSKA come from the germline V gene (reference sequence). The CDR3 loop spans 13 amino acids. CDR3 sequence: CSARGTSNSPLHF. Here the CDR3 DNA reads TGCAGTGCCAGAGGGACGTCTAATTCACCCCTCCACTTT.

This clonotype was counted at least ten times. The chain combines TRBV7-9 with TRBJ1-1; TRBD1 might be the D (6 bases). CDR1 and CDR2 from the germline V gene are SEHNR and FQNEAQ (reference sequence). V was trimmed by 3 bases and J by 5 bases, leaving 19 bases between them. The CDR3 totals 16 residues. The CDR3 is CASSFPGAGGWTEAFF. In DNA, the CDR3 is TGTGCCAGCAGCTTTCCAGGGGCTGGGGGATGGACTGAAGCTTTCTTT. The full variable domain, with the rest looked up from reference TRBV7-9 and TRBJ1-1, is DTGVSQNPRHKITKRGQNVTFRCDPISEHNRLYWYRQTLGQGPEFLTYFQNEAQLEKSRLLSDRFSAERPKGSFSTLEIQRTEQGDSAMYLCASSFPGAGGWTEAFFGQGTRLTVV.

This clonotype was picked up many times. The rearrangement joins TRBV29-1 to TRBJ1-1; 8 bases are shared with TRBD1. V shed 7 bases and J 5 bases; nucleotides not matched to a gene: 18. CDR1 is SQVTM, CDR2 ANQGSEA, per germline. CDR3 length: 16 residues. The CDR3 here is CSASGYAGGARTEAFF. The DNA of the CDR3 is TGCAGCGCCTCTGGATATGCAGGGGGCGCTCGAACTGAAGCTTTCTTT.

In its sample, this clonotype was seen once. The chain recombines TRBV7-8 with TRBJ2-5, with a weak D call TRBD2 (7 bases). V lost 6 bases to trimming and J lost 2 bases, with 19 bases between them. The CDR3 length is 16 residues. Germline V gene sequence: CDR1 SGHVS, CDR2 FQNEAQ. CDR3 loop: CASSFPQGLLQETQYF. Written as DNA, the CDR3 is TGTGCCAGCAGTTTCCCACAGGGACTACTGCAAGAGACCCAGTACTTC.

This clonotype was detected a few times. The chain links TRBV5-1 to TRBJ1-1; TRBD1 matches 7 bases. Germline-derived CDR1 and CDR2 are SGHRS and YFSETQ. This CDR3 region has 14 residues. J gave up 6 bases and V 0 bases, and 5 bases lay outside the gene matches. CDR3 sequence: CASSLGDRTSEAFF. The CDR3 region has the DNA TGCGCCAGCAGCTTGGGGGACAGAACATCTGAAGCTTTCTTT.

This chain joins TRBV12-3 or TRBV12-4 and TRBJ2-7, with 9 positions matching TRBD2. This CDR3 comprises 13 residues. V lost 5 bases to trimming and J lost 7 bases; unmatched junction nucleotides: 6. CDR3 amino acids: CASSPGLAEEQYF. DNA for the CDR3: TGTGCCAGCAGTCCGGGACTAGCTGAGGAGCAGTACTTC.

This clonotype was observed a single time. CDR3 in DNA: TGTGCCAGCAGCCATCGACTAGCGGGGTCCCACGAGCAGTACTTC. Translation gives CASSHRLAGSHEQYF. The rearrangement links TRBV7-3 to TRBJ2-7; 11 nucleotides align to TRBD2. The CDR3 is made up of 15 amino acids. Unmatched junction bases numbered 8, after V lost 5 bases and J lost 5 bases. Per the germline V gene, CDR1 is SGHTA and CDR2 is FQGTGA.

Notes on this clonotype: A clone one base away is much larger, so this may be a read error. This chain connects TRBV11-2 to TRBJ1-3; D unresolved. The CDR3 covers 15 residues. Germline V CDR1 and CDR2: SGHAT, FQNNGV. Written as DNA, the CDR3 is TGTACCAGCAGCTTACCTCAGGACCCTGGAAACACCATATATTTT. The encoded protein is CTSSLPQDPGNTIYF.

On this clonotype itself: One end of the junction fails to match germline, which may point to a read error. The chain has TRBV10-3 and TRBJ2-7; TRBD1 is a possible D gene (5 bases). The germline V gene has CDR1 ENHRY and CDR2 SYGVKD. This CDR3 is 14 amino acids long. CDR3 bases: TGTGCCAGCAGTTACTTACAAAGGGGATACGAGCAGTACTTC. Its protein is CASSYLQRGYEQYF.

This clonotype came up many times. CDR3 sequence (DNA): TGTGCCAGCAGTTCGCACCAGGGGGGGAGGACTGAAGCTTTCTTT. Its translation is CASSSHQGGRTEAFF. The chain employs TRBV12-3 or TRBV12-4 and TRBJ1-1, with TRBD1 identical over 7 bases. J lost 5 bases, V lost 4 bases, and 10 bases had no gene match. This CDR3 is built from 15 residues.

The rearrangement links TRBV20-1 to TRBJ1-1, with 8 bases identical to TRBD1. Unmatched junction bases numbered 5, after V lost 2 bases and J lost 3 bases. From germline, CDR1 is DFQATT and CDR2 SNEGSKA (reference sequence). The CDR3 contains 14 residues. The DNA of the CDR3 is TGCAGTGCTAGACAGGGGGCGAGTGACACTGAAGCTTTCTTT. Its protein is CSARQGASDTEAFF.

The V call is TRBV12-5, the J call TRBJ2-7; D call uncertain. This CDR3 has 13 residues. Looked up from germline, CDR1 is LGHNT and CDR2 is FRNRAP. Trimming left V 6 bases short and J 6 bases short, with 15 bases between. The CDR3 nucleotides read TGTGCTAGTGGACTTGGGTCTCGCCCCGAGCAGTACTTC. It translates to CASGLGSRPEQYF.

This clonotype was seen ten or more times. The CDR3 region has the DNA TGCAGCGTGAGGGACAGCGCCTACGAGCAGTACTTC. This translates into CSVRDSAYEQYF. The gene calls are TRBV29-1 and TRBJ2-7, with 7 bases lining up with TRBD1. Germline CDR1 SQVTM, CDR2 ANQGSEA. This CDR3 is 12 amino acids long. V shed 6 bases and J 2 bases; nucleotides not matched to a gene: 4.

This clonotype was counted only a few times. The V call is TRBV6-2 or TRBV6-3, the J call TRBJ2-2; D call uncertain. From germline, CDR1 is MNHEY and CDR2 SVGEGT. The CDR3 contains 13 residues. V gave up 6 bases and J gave up 4 bases, with 9 bases separating them. CDR3 coding DNA: TGTGCCAGCAGGCCAGTCGGCACCGGGGAGCTGTTTTTT. Translated, it gives CASRPVGTGELFF.

As for this clonotype: This may arise from a read error, as a much more abundant clone is one base away. The chain links TRBV10-3 to TRBJ1-2; TRBD1 aligns across 8 bases. This CDR3 region has 15 residues. Germline trimming cut 5 bases from V and 1 base from J; bases unmatched to any gene: 6. The V gene's germline CDR1 is ENHRY and CDR2 SYGVKD. This CDR3 reads CAISSQGQVNYGYTF. In nucleotides, the CDR3 is TGTGCCATCAGTTCCCAGGGACAGGTTAACTATGGCTACACCTTC.

This clonotype was counted many times. This chain connects TRBV20-1 to TRBJ1-1; TRBD1 aligns across 8 bases. V lost 6 bases, J lost 2 bases, and 8 bases stayed unmatched. The CDR3 has 14 residues. Per the germline V gene, CDR1 is DFQATT and CDR2 is SNEGSKA (reference sequence). The CDR3 loop reads CSAPRGQVNTEAFF. The CDR3 DNA sequence: TGCAGTGCACCTCGGGGACAGGTAAACACTGAAGCTTTCTTT.